One and the same sample provided the 17 T cell receptor beta chains below, sequenced in a study of T-cell reconstitution after alpha-beta-depleted transplantation in children. TCRbeta library preparation incorporated unique molecular identifiers. TCRdb processed the PCR reads anew with MiXCR; each CDR3 protein has one entry. Of approximately 800,000 distinct CDR3 sequences in the sample, around 15% were seen once. The source material was PBMCs, mostly from graft donor cells, sampled 360 days after TCRalphabeta/CD19-depleted stem cell transplant. These receptors all stem from a male patient younger than 18 who had a stem cell transplant for acute lymphoblastic leukemia, so the T cells may come from the graft donor.

The gene calls are TRBV11-1 and TRBJ1-1; TRBD1 agrees at 12 bases. Germline V gene lookup returns CDR1 SGHAT and CDR2 FQDESV (reference sequence). The CDR3 is 19 amino acids. V trimming: 3 bases; J trimming: 10 bases; junction bases outside the gene matches: 21. The CDR3 loop reads CASSFRMGQGASGSLGAFF. Written as DNA, the CDR3 is TGTGCCAGCAGCTTTCGAATGGGACAGGGGGCCTCTGGGTCTCTTGGAGCTTTCTTT. Full variable domain (remainder filled in from reference TRBV11-1 and TRBJ1-1): EAEVAQSPRYKITEKSQAVAFWCDPISGHATLYWYRQILGQGPELLVQFQDESVVDDSQLPKDRFSAERLKGVDSTLKIQPAELGDSAMYLCASSFRMGQGASGSLGAFFGQGTRLTVV.

V gene TRBV10-3 combines with J gene TRBJ2-5, with 7 bases lining up with TRBD1. Losses at the gene ends were 0 bases for V and 2 bases for J; bases not matched to a gene: 24. Germline V CDR1 and CDR2: ENHRY, SYGVKD. There are 22 residues in the CDR3. In DNA form, the CDR3 reads TGTGCCATCAGTGAGTCGGAGGACAGGACGTATTGGAACGGCCCTCCGCAAGAGACCCAGTACTTC. It translates to CAISESEDRTYWNGPPQETQYF.

V gene TRBV5-1 combines with J gene TRBJ2-3; D not certain. V shed 2 bases and J shed 1 base, with 14 bases lying between them. This CDR3 region has 16 residues. The germline CDR1 and CDR2 sequences are SGHRS and YFSETQ. This chain's CDR3 is CASSLLIGLRTDTQYF. CDR3 bases: TGCGCCAGCAGCTTACTCATCGGGTTACGCACAGATACGCAGTATTTT.

This clonotype appeared a few times. The chain uses TRBV27 and TRBJ2-5, with 7 positions matching TRBD2. The CDR3 is 14 amino acids. With 2 bases clipped from V and 4 bases from J, the junction kept 4 bases outside the gene matches. Germline V gives CDR1 MNHEY, CDR2 SMNVEV (reference sequence). The CDR3 DNA reads as TGTGCCAGCAGTTTAGGGGAGGGGCCAGAGACCCAGTACTTC. Encoded protein: CASSLGEGPETQYF.

The rearrangement links TRBV20-1 to TRBJ1-4; 9 bases fit TRBD1. Germline CDR1 is DFQATT and CDR2 is SNEGSKA (reference sequence). With V trimmed by 4 bases and J by 0 bases, 12 bases remained unmatched. The CDR3 spans 18 residues. The CDR3 nucleotides read TGCAGTGCTACTACAGGGGGCGGATGGCAGGCAACTAATGAAAAACTGTTTTTT. Its translation is CSATTGGGWQATNEKLFF.

This chain connects TRBV20-1 to TRBJ2-1; TRBD2 aligns across 7 bases. The CDR3 covers 14 residues. Germline CDR1 and CDR2: DFQATT and SNEGSKA (reference sequence). Trimming cost V 4 bases and J 5 bases; bases outside gene matches: 8. The CDR3, as DNA: TGCAGTGCTAACCGGGACTACGGGCACAATGAGCAGTTCTTC. Protein: CSANRDYGHNEQFF.

The chain has TRBV12-3 or TRBV12-4 and TRBJ2-7, with D perhaps TRBD1 (6 bases). The CDR3 is 13 amino acids. Trimming cost V 6 bases and J 5 bases, with 14 bases left between them. CDR3 sequence reads: CASRPTGTDEQYF. CDR3 sequence (DNA): TGTGCCAGCAGGCCTACAGGGACCGACGAGCAGTACTTC.

This clonotype was observed a few times. The rearrangement links TRBV5-1 to TRBJ1-2; D is possibly TRBD1 (6 bases). V shed 0 bases and J shed 1 base, with 10 bases lying between them. This CDR3 has 15 amino acids. Germline V gene data show CDR1 as SGHRS and CDR2 as YFSETQ. Written as DNA, the CDR3 is TGCGCCAGCAGCTTGGTAGCAGGGGATAACTATGGCTACACCTTC. As protein: CASSLVAGDNYGYTF. The variable domain in full, with the rest retrieved from reference TRBV5-1 and TRBJ1-2, is KAGVTQTPRYLIKTRGQQVTLSCSPISGHRSVSWYQQTPGQGLQFLFEYFSETQRNKGNFPGRFSGRQFSNSRSEMNVSTLELGDSALYLCASSLVAGDNYGYTFGSGTRLTVV.

This clonotype was detected only a few times. V usage is TRBV4-1 and J usage is TRBJ2-1, with D possibly matching TRBD2 (5 bases). This CDR3 contains 16 residues. The V gene lost 3 bases and the J gene lost 2 bases, with 14 bases spanning the gap. The germline V gene has CDR1 MGHRA and CDR2 YSYEKL. CDR3 residues: CASSHGDLGTYNEQFF. In nucleotides, the CDR3 is TGCGCCAGCAGCCACGGAGATCTCGGGACCTACAATGAGCAGTTCTTC.

CDR3 protein: CSVRRLMNTEAFF. The CDR3 coding sequence is TGCAGCGTCCGCAGGCTAATGAACACTGAAGCTTTCTTT. The chain couples TRBV29-1 to TRBJ1-1; D unclear. The V end was cut by 6 bases, the J end by 0 bases, with 11 bases between. Germline V gives CDR1 SQVTM, CDR2 ANQGSEA. The length of the CDR3 is 13 residues.

This clonotype was seen a few times. The genes are TRBV7-9 and TRBJ1-2, with no clear D. Germline V lookup: CDR1 SEHNR, CDR2 FQNEAQ (reference sequence). This CDR3 contains 14 residues. V was clipped by 5 bases and J by 2 bases, with 12 bases between them. The CDR3 sequence is CASSPTGENYGYTF. The CDR3 region has the DNA TGTGCCAGCAGCCCCACCGGGGAGAACTATGGCTACACCTTC.

The rearrangement uses TRBV20-1 and TRBJ2-3; TRBD1 agrees at 7 bases. V lost 0 bases and J lost 0; bases outside the gene matches: 3. The CDR3 runs 15 residues. CDR1 is DFQATT, CDR2 SNEGSKA, per germline (reference sequence). Here the CDR3 DNA reads TGCAGTGCTAGAGATCGGGGACAGAGCACAGATACGCAGTATTTT. This encodes CSARDRGQSTDTQYF.

This clonotype has more than one count but fewer than ten. Since the CDR3 does not end with the conserved phenylalanine or tryptophan, this likely comes from a read error. The DNA is left out, because the CDR3 cannot be placed on it with certainty; the CDR3 is given as TCRdb lists it. This sequence joins TRBV7-9 and TRBJ2-5; the table gives TRBD1 as D, unverified against the DNA. Germline-derived CDR1 and CDR2 are SEHNR and FQNEAQ (reference sequence). The CDR3 is 12 residues long, counting both termini. CDR3 residues: CASSPLRDREDL.

This clonotype was seen many times. The chain combines TRBV7-9 with TRBJ2-3; D is unclear. The V gene lost 7 bases and the J gene lost 4 bases, with 18 bases spanning the gap. The germline V gene encodes CDR1 SEHNR and CDR2 FQNEAQ (reference sequence). The CDR3 sequence is 15 residues long. DNA of the CDR3: TGTGCCAGCATGTCGCTTCGGGCAGTGCCAGATACGCAGTATTTT. It specifies CASMSLRAVPDTQYF. The whole variable domain, remainder taken from reference TRBV7-9 and TRBJ2-3, is DTGVSQNPRHKITKRGQNVTFRCDPISEHNRLYWYRQTLGQGPEFLTYFQNEAQLEKSRLLSDRFSAERPKGSFSTLEIQRTEQGDSAMYLCASMSLRAVPDTQYFGPGTRLTVL.

The genes are TRBV29-1 and TRBJ2-2, with 13 bases that match TRBD2. Germline values: CDR1 SQVTM, CDR2 ANQGSEA. The CDR3 runs to 18 residues. V was pared by 0 bases and J by 5 bases, with 9 bases of the junction left unmatched. The CDR3 here is CSVEDDGLAGEMTGELFF. The CDR3 DNA is TGCAGCGTTGAAGATGATGGACTAGCGGGAGAAATGACCGGGGAGCTGTTTTTT.

The rearrangement uses TRBV5-1 and TRBJ1-2, with 7 bases aligning to TRBD1. The CDR3 runs to 15 residues. The germline V gene encodes CDR1 SGHRS and CDR2 YFSETQ. The J segment lost 8 bases and the V segment lost 6 bases, leaving 16 bases of the junction unmatched. The CDR3 DNA follows: TGCGCCAGCACGTCCTCCCCCTCCGGACAGGAGGGCTACACCTTC. Translation gives CASTSSPSGQEGYTF.

The rearrangement uses TRBV29-1 and TRBJ2-7, with TRBD1 as a possible D gene (5 bases). The CDR3 sequence is 14 residues long. The germline CDR1 and CDR2 sequences are SQVTM and ANQGSEA. V lost 5 bases, J lost 3 bases, and 17 bases lay in between. The CDR3 protein is CSVPRSGSDYEQYF. CDR3 sequence (DNA): TGCAGCGTTCCCCGGTCAGGGTCCGACTACGAGCAGTACTTC.